Listed below are T cell receptor beta chains from one sample, sequenced in a study of cytomegalovirus exposure and HLA in healthy donors. Method: immunoSEQ multiplex PCR; TCRdb's copy keeps in-frame clones and lacks some. The sample has about 250,000 clones, roughly 70% seen once. The specimen sequenced was PBMCs. Receptors were obtained from a female donor in good health and CMV-seronegative. The CDR3 runs from the conserved cysteine through the conserved F or W. A D gene is named only where the DNA matches it firmly. Expanded clones are given a class, and other clones once, few, many or no size at all.

>TRBV29-1|.|TRBJ2-1|TRBD1
CSVASTGGSQLEQFF
TGCAGCGTTGCAAGTACAGGGGGCTCGCAGCTCGAGCAGTTCTTC
>TRBV11-1|.|TRBJ2-7|TRBD1
CASSRDRVEQYF
TGTGCCAGCAGCCGGGACAGGGTCGAGCAGTACTTC
>TRBV2|few|TRBJ2-5|.
CASSGGGAARETQYF
TGTGCCAGCAGTGGTGGCGGCGCCGCACGTGAGACCCAGTACTTC
>TRBV19|.|TRBJ2-7|TRBD2
CASSILAGRIEQYF
TGTGCCAGTAGTATTCTAGCGGGACGGATCGAGCAGTACTTC
>TRBV7-9|.|TRBJ1-1|.
CASSRQENTEAFF
TGTGCCAGCAGCCGACAGGAGAACACTGAAGCTTTCTTT
>TRBV25-1|.|TRBJ2-2|TRBD2
CASSDPRLANTGELFF
TGTGCCAGCAGTGACCCTCGACTAGCCAACACCGGGGAGCTGTTTTTT
>TRBV6-1|.|TRBJ2-7|.
CASSETGRYEQYF
TGTGCCAGCAGTGAAACTGGCAGGTACGAGCAGTACTTC
>TRBV7-9|.|TRBJ2-1|.
CASSLGSVVEQFF
TGTGCCAGCAGCTTAGGGAGTGTAGTTGAGCAGTTCTTC
>TRBV5-4|once|TRBJ1-2|.
CASSSGSLLYGYTF
TGTGCCAGCAGCTCGGGTTCCCTCCTCTATGGCTACACCTTC
>TRBV2|.|TRBJ2-1|TRBD1
CASSEVVGGIYNEQFF
TGTGCCAGCAGTGAAGTTGTAGGGGGCATTTACAATGAGCAGTTCTTC
>TRBV7-9|.|TRBJ2-5|TRBD2
CASSPWGGGGETQYF
TGTGCCAGCAGCCCCTGGGGGGGAGGAGGAGAGACCCAGTACTTC
>TRBV4-2|few|TRBJ1-2|.
CASNSIGLTNYGYTF
TGTGCCAGCAACTCAATCGGACTGACTAACTATGGCTACACCTTC
>TRBV7-2|.|TRBJ2-7|TRBD2
CASSRGLAVSYEQYF
TGTGCCAGCAGCCGAGGGCTAGCGGTAAGCTACGAGCAGTACTTC
>TRBV18|.|TRBJ1-4|TRBD1
CASSPFYVDRGNEKLFF
TGTGCCAGCTCACCGTTCTATGTCGACAGGGGTAATGAAAAACTGTTTTTT
>TRBV6-5|.|TRBJ1-5|.
CASTIREGQPQHF
TGTGCCAGCACAATTAGGGAGGGGCAGCCCCAGCATTTT
>TRBV5-4|.|TRBJ2-2|.
CASSSGVVRGTGELFF
TGTGCCAGCAGCTCTGGGGTAGTGAGGGGGACCGGGGAGCTGTTTTTT
>TRBV27|.|TRBJ2-7|TRBD2
CASSELGGGTTMQYF
TGTGCCAGCAGTGAACTCGGGGGGGGTACTACGATGCAGTACTTC
>TRBV5-8|.|TRBJ2-5|.
CASSLPRETQYF
TGTGCCAGCAGCTTGCCCAGGGAGACCCAGTACTTC
>TRBV12-5|.|TRBJ2-7|.
CASGLYRVYEQYF
TGTGCTAGTGGTTTGTACAGAGTCTACGAGCAGTACTTC
>TRBV19|.|TRBJ1-5|.
CASSMGDTDHRPQHF
TGTGCCAGTAGTATGGGGGACACAGATCATCGACCCCAGCATTTT
>TRBV10-1|.|TRBJ2-6|.
CASRKEGAGANVLTF
TGCGCCAGCAGGAAAGAGGGAGCTGGGGCCAACGTCCTGACTTTC
>TRBV18|.|TRBJ2-7|TRBD2
CASSPTSESYEQYF
TGTGCCAGCTCCCCGACTAGCGAGTCCTACGAGCAGTACTTC
>TRBV4-2|.|TRBJ2-7|TRBD1
CASSQEGQGVSEQYF
TGTGCCAGCAGCCAAGAAGGACAGGGGGTGAGCGAGCAGTACTTC
>TRBV25-1|.|TRBJ1-1|TRBD1
CASQRDRAGAFF
TGTGCCAGCCAGCGGGACAGGGCTGGGGCTTTCTTT
>TRBV30|few|TRBJ2-7|TRBD2
CAWRSGRASYEQYF
TGTGCCTGGAGGAGCGGGAGGGCCTCCTACGAGCAGTACTTC
>TRBV11-3|few|TRBJ2-5|TRBD2
CASSLRGVGETQYF
TGTGCCAGCAGCTTACGGGGGGTGGGAGAGACCCAGTACTTC
>TRBV7-9|.|TRBJ2-7|TRBD1
CSSSLGRQDRAGEQYF
TGTTCCAGCAGCTTAGGGAGGCAGGACAGGGCCGGCGAGCAGTACTTC
>TRBV15|.|TRBJ2-7|.
CATRIAETPEQYF
TGTGCCACCAGGATAGCCGAGACCCCCGAGCAGTACTTC
>TRBV29-1|.|TRBJ2-7|.
CSVEVPFPSSYEQYF
TGCAGCGTTGAAGTTCCGTTCCCCTCCTCCTACGAGCAGTACTTC
>TRBV6-6|.|TRBJ2-7|TRBD1
CASTRAGTGTYEQYF
TGTGCCAGCACTCGCGCCGGGACAGGGACCTACGAGCAGTACTTC
>TRBV25-1|.|TRBJ2-2|.
CASSALRGAGELFF
TGTGCCAGCAGTGCCCTAAGGGGTGCCGGGGAGCTGTTTTTT
>TRBV19|.|TRBJ2-7|.
CASMEDRWCDEQYF
TGTGCCAGTATGGAGGACAGATGGTGCGACGAGCAGTACTTC
>TRBV19|.|TRBJ2-2|TRBD2
CASKVAGGNTGELFF
TGTGCCAGTAAGGTCGCGGGAGGGAACACCGGGGAGCTGTTTTTT
>TRBV19|.|TRBJ2-3|TRBD1
CASSMGQAIQADTQYF
TGTGCCAGTAGTATGGGACAGGCTATTCAGGCAGATACGCAGTATTTT
>TRBV11-3|.|TRBJ2-3|.
CASSLGVASSSDTQYF
TGTGCCAGCAGCTTAGGTGTGGCTTCTAGCAGTGATACGCAGTATTTT
>TRBV28|.|TRBJ1-2|.
CASSSVGYGGYTF
TGTGCCAGCAGTTCCGTCGGGTACGGTGGCTACACCTTC
>TRBV7-9|.|TRBJ2-7|TRBD2
CASSPPSGIYEQYF
TGTGCCAGCAGCCCTCCTAGCGGGATTTACGAGCAGTACTTC
>TRBV18|.|TRBJ2-5|TRBD2
CASSPRTSGSFETQYF
TGTGCCAGCTCACCACGGACTAGCGGGAGTTTCGAGACCCAGTACTTC
>TRBV7-9|.|TRBJ2-1|TRBD2
CASGLAGWVYNEQFF
TGTGCCAGCGGGCTAGCGGGATGGGTTTACAATGAGCAGTTCTTC
>TRBV5-1|.|TRBJ2-5|TRBD2
CASSSGLAGVETQYF
TGCGCCAGCAGCTCGGGACTAGCGGGAGTCGAGACCCAGTACTTC